Given below is one T cell receptor beta chain in context. The source of the sample is a study of T-cell reconstitution after alpha-beta-depleted transplantation in children. Unique molecular identifiers featured in how the TCRbeta library was prepared. MiXCR, run by TCRdb on the PCR reads, gives a single entry per CDR3 protein. The profile covers about 610,000 distinct CDR3 sequences, with 10% appearing a single time and about 4.2% taken by the ten largest. This specimen consisted of PBMCs from the stem cell graft donor, obtained from the stem cell graft. The sequence was obtained from a human donor who donated a stem cell graft to a child with acute myeloid leukemia.

The CDR3 loop reads CSVAGRGNNQPQHF. For the CDR3, the DNA is TGCAGCGTTGCGGGTCGGGGGAACAATCAGCCCCAGCATTTT. V and J are TRBV29-1 and TRBJ1-5; weak D call: TRBD1 (5 bases). Per the germline V gene, CDR1 is SQVTM and CDR2 is ANQGSEA. Trimming stripped 4 bases from V and 3 bases from J, with 13 bases between. This CDR3 comprises 14 residues.